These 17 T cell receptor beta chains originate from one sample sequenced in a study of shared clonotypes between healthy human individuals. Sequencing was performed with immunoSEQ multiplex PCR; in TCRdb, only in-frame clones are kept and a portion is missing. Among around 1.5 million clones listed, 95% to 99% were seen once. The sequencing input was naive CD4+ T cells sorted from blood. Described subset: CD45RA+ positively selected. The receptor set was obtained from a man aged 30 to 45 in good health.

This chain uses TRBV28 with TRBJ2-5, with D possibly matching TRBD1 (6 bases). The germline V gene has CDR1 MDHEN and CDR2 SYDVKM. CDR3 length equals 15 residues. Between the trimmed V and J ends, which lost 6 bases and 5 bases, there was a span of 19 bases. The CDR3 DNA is TGTGCCAGCAGCTCACAAACAGGGTTGGGGGAGACCCAGTACTTC. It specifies CASSSQTGLGETQYF.

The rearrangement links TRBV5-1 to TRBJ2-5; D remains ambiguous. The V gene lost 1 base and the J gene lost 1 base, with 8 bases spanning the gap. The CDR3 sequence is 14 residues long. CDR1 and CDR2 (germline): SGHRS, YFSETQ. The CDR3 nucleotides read TGCGCCAGCAGCTTGTTCAGACCCCAAGAGACCCAGTACTTC. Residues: CASSLFRPQETQYF. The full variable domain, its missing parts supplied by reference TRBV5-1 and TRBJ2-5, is KAGVTQTPRYLIKTRGQQVTLSCSPISGHRSVSWYQQTPGQGLQFLFEYFSETQRNKGNFPGRFSGRQFSNSRSEMNVSTLELGDSALYLCASSLFRPQETQYFGPGTRLLVL.

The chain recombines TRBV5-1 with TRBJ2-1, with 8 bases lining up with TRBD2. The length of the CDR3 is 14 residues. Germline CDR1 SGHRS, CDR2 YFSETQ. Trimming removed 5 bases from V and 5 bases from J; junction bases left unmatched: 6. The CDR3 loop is CASRESGGHNEQFF. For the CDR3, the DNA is TGCGCCAGCAGAGAGAGCGGGGGACACAATGAGCAGTTCTTC.

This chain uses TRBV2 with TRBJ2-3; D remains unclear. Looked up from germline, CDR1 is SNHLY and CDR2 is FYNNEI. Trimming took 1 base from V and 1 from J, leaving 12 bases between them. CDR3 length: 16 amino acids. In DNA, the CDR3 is TGTGCCAGCAGTGAAGAGCAGGCGTCAGGCACAGATACGCAGTATTTT. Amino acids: CASSEEQASGTDTQYF.

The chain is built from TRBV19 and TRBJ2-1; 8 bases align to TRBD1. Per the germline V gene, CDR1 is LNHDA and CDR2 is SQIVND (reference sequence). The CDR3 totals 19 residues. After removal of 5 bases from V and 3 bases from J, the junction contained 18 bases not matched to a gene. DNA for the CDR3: TGTGCCAGTAGTGCCAGGGGGCTAGGTGGGGGTTCCCTCTACAATGAGCAGTTCTTC. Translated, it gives CASSARGLGGGSLYNEQFF.

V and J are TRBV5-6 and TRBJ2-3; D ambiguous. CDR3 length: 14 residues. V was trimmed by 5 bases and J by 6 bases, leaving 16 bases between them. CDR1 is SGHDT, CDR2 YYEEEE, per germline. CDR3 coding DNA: TGTGCCAGCAGGACCGGGTCTCGAGCGGATACGCAGTATTTT. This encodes CASRTGSRADTQYF.

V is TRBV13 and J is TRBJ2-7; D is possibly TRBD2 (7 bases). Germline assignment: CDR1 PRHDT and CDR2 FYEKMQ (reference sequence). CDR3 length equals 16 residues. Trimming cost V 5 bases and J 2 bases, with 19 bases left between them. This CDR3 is CASSPGAGVSPYEQYF. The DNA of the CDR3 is TGTGCCAGCAGCCCAGGGGCGGGAGTTTCGCCCTACGAGCAGTACTTC.

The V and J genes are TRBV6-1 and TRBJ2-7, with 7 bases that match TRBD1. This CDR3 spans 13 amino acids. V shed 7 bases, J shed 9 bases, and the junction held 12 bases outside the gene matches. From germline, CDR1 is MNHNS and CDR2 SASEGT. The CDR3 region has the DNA TGTGCCAGCAAGTTACAGGGGATGAGCGTGCAGTACTTC. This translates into CASKLQGMSVQYF.

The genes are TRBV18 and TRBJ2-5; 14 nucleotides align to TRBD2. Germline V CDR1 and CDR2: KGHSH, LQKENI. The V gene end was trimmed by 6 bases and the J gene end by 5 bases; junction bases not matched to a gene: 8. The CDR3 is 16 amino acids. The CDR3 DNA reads TGTGCCAGCTCTGGGACTAGCGGGAGTTTCCTGGAGACCCAGTACTTC. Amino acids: CASSGTSGSFLETQYF. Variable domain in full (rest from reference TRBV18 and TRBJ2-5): NAGVMQNPRHLVRRRGQEARLRCSPMKGHSHVYWYRQLPEEGLKFMVYLQKENIIDESGMPKERFSAEFPKEGPSILRIQQVVRGDSAAYFCASSGTSGSFLETQYFGPGTRLLVL.

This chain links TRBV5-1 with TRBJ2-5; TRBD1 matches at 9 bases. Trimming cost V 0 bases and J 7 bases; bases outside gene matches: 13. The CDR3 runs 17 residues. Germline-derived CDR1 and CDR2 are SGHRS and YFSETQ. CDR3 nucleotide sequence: TGCGCCAGCAGCTTGGGGGCTAGTGGGACAGGGACGGGGACCCAGTACTTC. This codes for CASSLGASGTGTGTQYF.

The CDR3 DNA sequence: TGTGCCAGCAGTTTAACAGGGGGCTCTGGCTACACCTTC. Its protein is CASSLTGGSGYTF. The chain is built from TRBV27 and TRBJ1-2, with TRBD1 matching 9 bases. The ends lost 2 bases at V and 7 bases at J; junction bases unmatched: 2. The CDR3 contains 13 residues. Germline V gene lookup returns CDR1 MNHEY and CDR2 SMNVEV (reference sequence).

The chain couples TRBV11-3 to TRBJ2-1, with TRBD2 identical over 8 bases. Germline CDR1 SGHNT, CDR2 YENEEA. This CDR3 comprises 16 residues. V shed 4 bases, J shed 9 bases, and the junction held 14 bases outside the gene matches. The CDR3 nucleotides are TGTGCCAGCAGCTCTATCGGGACTAGGGCATTTGGTGAGCAGTTCTTC. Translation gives CASSSIGTRAFGEQFF.

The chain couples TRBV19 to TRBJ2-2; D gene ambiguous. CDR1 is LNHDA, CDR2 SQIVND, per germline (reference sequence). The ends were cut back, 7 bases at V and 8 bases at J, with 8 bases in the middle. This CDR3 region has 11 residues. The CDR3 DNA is TGTGCCAGTACAGATCTAGGGGAGCTGTTTTTT. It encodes CASTDLGELFF.

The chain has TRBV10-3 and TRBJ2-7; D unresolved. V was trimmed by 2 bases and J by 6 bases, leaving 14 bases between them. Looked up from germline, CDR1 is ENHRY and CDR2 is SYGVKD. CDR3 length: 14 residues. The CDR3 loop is CAISETATSGEQYF. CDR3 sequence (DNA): TGTGCCATCAGTGAGACAGCAACCTCGGGCGAGCAGTACTTC.

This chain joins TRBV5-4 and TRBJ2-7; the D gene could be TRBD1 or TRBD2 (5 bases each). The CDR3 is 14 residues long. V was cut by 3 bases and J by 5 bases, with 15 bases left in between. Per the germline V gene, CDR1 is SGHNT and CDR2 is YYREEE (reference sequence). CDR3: CASSYAGTLDEQYF. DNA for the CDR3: TGTGCCAGCAGCTACGCCGGGACCCTCGACGAGCAGTACTTC. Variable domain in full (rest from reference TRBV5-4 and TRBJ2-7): ETGVTQSPTHLIKTRGQQVTLRCSSQSGHNTVSWYQQALGQGPQFIFQYYREEENGRGNFPPRFSGLQFPNYSSELNVNALELDDSALYLCASSYAGTLDEQYFGPGTRLTVT.

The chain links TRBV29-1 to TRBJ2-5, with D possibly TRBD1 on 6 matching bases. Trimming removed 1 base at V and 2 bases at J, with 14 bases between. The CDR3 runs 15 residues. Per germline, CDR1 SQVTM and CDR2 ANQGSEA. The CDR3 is CSVEVNRQAQETQYF. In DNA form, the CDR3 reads TGCAGCGTTGAAGTCAATAGACAGGCACAAGAGACCCAGTACTTC.

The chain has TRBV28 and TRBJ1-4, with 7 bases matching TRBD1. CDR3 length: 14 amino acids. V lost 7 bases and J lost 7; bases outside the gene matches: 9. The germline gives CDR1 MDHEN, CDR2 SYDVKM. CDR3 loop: CASTVGGGGEKLFF. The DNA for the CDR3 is TGTGCCAGCACCGTAGGGGGCGGGGGTGAAAAACTGTTTTTT.